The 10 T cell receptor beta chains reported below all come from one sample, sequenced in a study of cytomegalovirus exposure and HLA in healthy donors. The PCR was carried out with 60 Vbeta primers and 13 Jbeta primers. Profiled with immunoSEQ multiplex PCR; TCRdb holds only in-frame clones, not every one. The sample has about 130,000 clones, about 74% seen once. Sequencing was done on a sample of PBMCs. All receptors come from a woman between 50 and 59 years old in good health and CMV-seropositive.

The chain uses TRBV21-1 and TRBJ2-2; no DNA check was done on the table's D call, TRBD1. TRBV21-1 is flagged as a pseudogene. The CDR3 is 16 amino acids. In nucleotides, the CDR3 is TGTGCCAGCAGCAAAGGGACAGGGGCAAACACCGGGGAGCTGTTTTTT. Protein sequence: CASSKGTGANTGELFF.

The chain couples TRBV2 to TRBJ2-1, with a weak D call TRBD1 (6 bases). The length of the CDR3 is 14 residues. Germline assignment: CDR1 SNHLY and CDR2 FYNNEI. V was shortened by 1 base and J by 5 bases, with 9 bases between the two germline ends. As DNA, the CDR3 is TGTGCCAGCAGTGAAGATACAGGGAACAATGAGCAGTTCTTC. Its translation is CASSEDTGNNEQFF.

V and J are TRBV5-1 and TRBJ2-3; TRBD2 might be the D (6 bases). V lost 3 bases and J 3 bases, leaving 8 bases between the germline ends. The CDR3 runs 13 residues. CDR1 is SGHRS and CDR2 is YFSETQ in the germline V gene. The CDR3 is CASSSGLTDTQYF. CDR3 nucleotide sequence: TGCGCCAGCAGCTCTGGACTAACAGATACGCAGTATTTT.

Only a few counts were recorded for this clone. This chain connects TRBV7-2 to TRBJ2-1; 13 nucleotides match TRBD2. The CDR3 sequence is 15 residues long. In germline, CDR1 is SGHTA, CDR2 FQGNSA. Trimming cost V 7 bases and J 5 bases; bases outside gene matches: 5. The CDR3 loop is CASNRGTSGDNEQFF. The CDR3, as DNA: TGTGCCAGCAACCGAGGGACTAGCGGGGACAATGAGCAGTTCTTC.

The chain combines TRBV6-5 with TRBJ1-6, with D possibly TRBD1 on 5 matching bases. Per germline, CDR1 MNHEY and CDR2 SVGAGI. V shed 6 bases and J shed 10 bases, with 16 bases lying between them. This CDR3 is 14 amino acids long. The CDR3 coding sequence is TGTGCCAGCAGCATGGGGGGGTATGGGTCACCCCTCCACTTT. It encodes CASSMGGYGSPLHF.

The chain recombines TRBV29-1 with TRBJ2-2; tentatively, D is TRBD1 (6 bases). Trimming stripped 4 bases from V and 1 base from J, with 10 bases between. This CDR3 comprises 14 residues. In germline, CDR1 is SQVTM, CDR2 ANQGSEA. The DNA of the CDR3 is TGCAGCGTTGTGAAACAGGGGAACACCGGGGAGCTGTTTTTT. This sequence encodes CSVVKQGNTGELFF.

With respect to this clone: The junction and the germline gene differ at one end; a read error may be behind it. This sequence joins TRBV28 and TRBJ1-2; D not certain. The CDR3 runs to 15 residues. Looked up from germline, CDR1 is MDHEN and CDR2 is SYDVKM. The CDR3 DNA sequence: TGTGCCAGCAGTCAAGGACCGTATGGGGAGTATGGCTACCCCTTC. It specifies CASSQGPYGEYGYPF.

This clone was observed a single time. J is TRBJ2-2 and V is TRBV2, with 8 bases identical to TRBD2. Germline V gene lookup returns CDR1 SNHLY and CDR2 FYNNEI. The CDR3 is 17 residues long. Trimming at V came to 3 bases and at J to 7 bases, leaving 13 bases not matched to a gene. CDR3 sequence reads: CASSDTGGPRGNGELFF. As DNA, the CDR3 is TGTGCCAGCAGTGATACGGGGGGGCCCCGTGGAAACGGGGAGCTGTTTTTT.

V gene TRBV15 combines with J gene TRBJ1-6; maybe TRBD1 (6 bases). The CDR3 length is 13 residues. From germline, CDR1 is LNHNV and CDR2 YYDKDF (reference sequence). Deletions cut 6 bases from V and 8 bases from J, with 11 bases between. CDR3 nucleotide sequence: TGTGCCACCAGTCGGGGGGCGGATTCACCCCTCCACTTT. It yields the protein CATSRGADSPLHF.

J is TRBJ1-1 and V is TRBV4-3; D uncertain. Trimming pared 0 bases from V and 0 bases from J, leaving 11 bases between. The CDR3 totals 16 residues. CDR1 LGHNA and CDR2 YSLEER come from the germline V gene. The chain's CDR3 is CASSQEGGSLNTEAFF. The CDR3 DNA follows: TGCGCCAGCAGCCAAGAGGGAGGCAGCCTGAACACTGAAGCTTTCTTT.